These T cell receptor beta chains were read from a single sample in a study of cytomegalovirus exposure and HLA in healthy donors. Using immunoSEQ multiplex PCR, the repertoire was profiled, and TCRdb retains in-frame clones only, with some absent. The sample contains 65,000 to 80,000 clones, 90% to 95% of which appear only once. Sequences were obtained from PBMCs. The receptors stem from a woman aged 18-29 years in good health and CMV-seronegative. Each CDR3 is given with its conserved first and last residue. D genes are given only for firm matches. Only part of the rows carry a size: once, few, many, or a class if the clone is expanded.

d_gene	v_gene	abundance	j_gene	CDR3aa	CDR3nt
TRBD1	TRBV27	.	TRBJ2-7	CASSLLDRGYEQYF	TGTGCCAGCAGTTTATTGGACAGGGGCTACGAGCAGTACTTC
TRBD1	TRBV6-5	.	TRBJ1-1	CASSYSAGGLVTEAFF	TGTGCCAGCAGTTACTCTGCAGGGGGCTTGGTCACTGAAGCTTTCTTT
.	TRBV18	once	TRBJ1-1	CASSPVERAGSTEAFF	TGTGCCAGCTCACCGGTTGAGAGGGCGGGTAGCACTGAAGCTTTCTTT
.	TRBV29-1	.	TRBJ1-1	CSVAPGRGRRNTEAFF	TGCAGCGTTGCACCCGGAAGGGGCCGGAGGAACACTGAAGCTTTCTTT
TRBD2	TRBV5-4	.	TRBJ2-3	CASSYRGGADTQYF	TGTGCCAGCAGCTACCGCGGGGGGGCAGATACGCAGTATTTT
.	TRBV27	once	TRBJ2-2	CASSPPQGLPGELFF	TGTGCCAGCAGCCCCCCGCAGGGGTTGCCCGGGGAGCTGTTTTTT
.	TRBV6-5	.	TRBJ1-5	CASSSDSPNQPQHF	TGTGCCAGCAGTTCAGACAGTCCTAATCAGCCCCAGCATTTT
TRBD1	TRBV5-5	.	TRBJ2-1	CASSPTGSEQFF	TGTGCCAGCAGCCCGACAGGGAGTGAGCAGTTCTTC
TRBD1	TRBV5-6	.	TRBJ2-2	CASSLVGGRYTGELFF	TGTGCCAGCAGCTTGGTAGGGGGCAGGTACACCGGGGAGCTGTTTTTT
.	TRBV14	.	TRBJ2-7	CASSQVGGRIGEQYF	TGTGCCAGCAGCCAAGTCGGAGGGAGGATTGGCGAGCAGTACTTC
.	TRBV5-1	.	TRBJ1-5	CASSSDGVSNQPQHF	TGCGCCAGCAGCTCGGACGGGGTTAGCAATCAGCCCCAGCATTTT
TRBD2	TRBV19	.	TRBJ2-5	CASSIEAGAVSETQYF	TGTGCCAGTAGTATTGAAGCGGGAGCGGTATCGGAGACCCAGTACTTC
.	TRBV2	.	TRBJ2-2	CASRIRGNTGELFF	TGTGCCAGCAGGATAAGGGGGAACACCGGGGAGCTGTTTTTT
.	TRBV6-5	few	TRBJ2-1	CASSHPDSNEQFF	TGTGCCAGCAGTCATCCGGACAGCAATGAGCAGTTCTTC
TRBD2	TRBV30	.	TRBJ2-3	CAAGVSTDTQYF	TGTGCTGCGGGGGTGAGCACAGATACGCAGTATTTT
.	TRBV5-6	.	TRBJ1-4	CASSFKLERNEKLFF	TGTGCCAGCAGCTTCAAACTCGAGCGTAATGAAAAACTGTTTTTT
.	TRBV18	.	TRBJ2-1	CASSPRSEREYNEQFF	TGTGCCAGCTCACCACGGTCGGAGCGAGAGTACAATGAGCAGTTCTTC
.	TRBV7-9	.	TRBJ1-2	CASSLIAQGSYYGYTF	TGTGCCAGCAGCTTAATCGCCCAGGGGTCCTACTATGGCTACACCTTC
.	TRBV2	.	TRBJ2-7	CASSELSGKAYEQYF	TGTGCCAGCAGTGAATTATCGGGAAAAGCCTACGAGCAGTACTTC
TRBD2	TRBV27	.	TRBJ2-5	CASRGSGGRQQETQYF	TGTGCCAGCAGAGGGTCTGGCGGGAGACAACAAGAGACCCAGTACTTC
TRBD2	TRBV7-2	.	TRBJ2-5	CASSLKSSGGWETQYF	TGTGCCAGCAGCTTAAAATCTAGCGGGGGTTGGGAGACCCAGTACTTC